Here is one TCR beta chain with its context. Its target is not known. The CDR3 has 14 amino acids. V was cut by 0 bases and J by 7 bases, with 12 bases left in between. Germline CDR1 is MNHNS and CDR2 is SASEGT. Both 60 Vbeta primers and 13 Jbeta primers went into the PCR. The assay was immunoSEQ multiplex PCR, and TCRdb's table has in-frame clones only and misses some. The sample consists of over 95,000 clones, approximately 76% of them appearing once. These data originate in a study of cytomegalovirus exposure and HLA in healthy donors. Study-level results: A few of the chains that were CMV-associated were confirmed in vitro to be specific for CMV antigens.

The TCR sequence derives from a man aged 40-55 years in good health and CMV-seronegative. Sample: PBMCs. The V call is TRBV6-1, the J call TRBJ1-2; TRBD1 might be the D (6 bases). The chain's CDR3 is CASSEARGSGGYTF. CDR3 coding DNA: TGTGCCAGCAGTGAAGCCAGGGGCTCCGGTGGCTACACCTTC.